This TCR beta chain was sequenced in a study of vaccination and CD4 T cells after COVID-19. About the research overall: The convalescents were made up of six males and four females, two of whom were Hispanic. Post-COVID samples had a sampling time that fell a median approximately 93 days after diagnosis (range 35 to 161).

Sequence data for DNA of cultured CD4+ T cells were generated by the Oncomine TCR Beta short-read assay. Someone extracted genomic DNA from cultured CD4+ T cells. TCRdb fed the PCR reads into MiXCR, producing one record per CDR3 protein. The sample has around 15,000 distinct CDR3 sequences, about 55% seen once; the top ten hold roughly 7.6%. This CDR3 spans 14 amino acids. Germline V lookup: CDR1 SGHTA, CDR2 FQGTGA. V gave up 4 bases and J gave up 5 bases, with 11 bases separating them. Worth noting for this clonotype: Its specificity is unknown.

This sample's treatment: approximately 10-day PBMC culture with coronavirus spike peptide pools or control peptides (ViraFEST assay). Days 3 and 7 saw half the medium swapped for fresh IL-2 medium. The sequenced material came from CD4+ T cells from blood, cultured in vitro. V gene TRBV7-3 combines with J gene TRBJ2-2; a possible D gene is TRBD2 (5 bases). The TCR comes from a human donor who had recovered from COVID-19. CDR3 DNA sequence: TGTGCCAGCAGCTCGGGAACATCGACCGGGGAGCTGTTTTTT. Translation gives CASSSGTSTGELFF.